This T cell receptor (beta chain) was retrieved from a study of T cells expressing NK-cell markers. The overall study: Investigators obtained TCR beta repertoires from sorted CD3+CD56+NKG2C+, CD3+CD56+NKG2C- and CD3+CD56-NKG2C+ T cells. Study-wide results and caveats: The CD3+CD56-NKG2C+ fraction of several donors was also led by these clonotypes. Six or seven donors had dominant NKG2C+ clonotypes that comprised about 1.0-8% of their CD8+ T cells.

This CDR3 is built from 16 residues. Germline CDR1 and CDR2: SGHDT and YYEEEE. For this clonotype: The antigen is not known.

TCRdb reanalyzed the 5' RACE reads and collapses them to one entry per CDR3 protein, without DNA. Its clone listing holds fewer than 400,000 distinct CDR3 sequences. V gene TRBV5-6 combines with J gene TRBJ2-1; the TRBD1 assignment by TCRdb is unverifiable without DNA. The sequenced material came from blood T cells: a sorted CD56 or NKG2C T cell subset, CD4+ or CD8+ T cells, or bulk PBMC T cells (not recorded which). The sequence came from a woman aged 45-65 years in good health. CDR3 residues: CASSYVGQVSYNEQFF.